Given below is one TCR beta chain in context. Here immunoSEQ multiplex PCR was the method, and the copy in TCRdb shows in-frame clones only, minus some. The sample lists about 210,000 clones, 65% to 90% occurring once. This record belongs to a study of blood T cell repertoires in COVID-19. Germline V gene sequence: CDR1 KGHSH, CDR2 LQKENI. CDR3 length: 18 amino acids. Deletions cut 3 bases from V and 7 bases from J, with 22 bases between. Participant age was roughly 18 to 100 years, and participants resided in roughly 24 US areas. Participant-reported clinical history was the basis for cohort assignment.

The material sequenced was PBMCs or T cells enriched from blood (not recorded which). This TCR was sampled from a woman aged 50 to 65 with acute COVID-19. J is TRBJ1-6 and V is TRBV18; possible D gene TRBD1, 5 bases. The CDR3 loop reads CASSPSKGWYQSNSPLHF. The CDR3 bases are TGTGCCAGCTCACCCTCAAAGGGGTGGTACCAGTCCAATTCACCCCTCCACTTT.